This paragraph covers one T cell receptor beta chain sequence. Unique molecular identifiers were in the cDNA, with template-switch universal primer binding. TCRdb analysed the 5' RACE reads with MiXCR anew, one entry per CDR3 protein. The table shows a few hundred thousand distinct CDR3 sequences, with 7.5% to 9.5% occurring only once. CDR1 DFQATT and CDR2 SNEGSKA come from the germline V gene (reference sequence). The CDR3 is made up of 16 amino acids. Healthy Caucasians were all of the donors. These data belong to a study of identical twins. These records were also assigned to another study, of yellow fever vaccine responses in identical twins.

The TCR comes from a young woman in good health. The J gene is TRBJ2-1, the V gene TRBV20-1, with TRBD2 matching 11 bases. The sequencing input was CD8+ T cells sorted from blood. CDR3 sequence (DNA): TGCACTGCCCACCCCGCTGGGACTAGCGGAAACAATGAGCAGTTCTTC. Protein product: CTAHPAGTSGNNEQFF.